A selection of T cell receptor beta chains follows, all from one sample in a study of blood T cell repertoires in COVID-19. Profiling relied on immunoSEQ multiplex PCR, and the TCRdb table lists in-frame clones only, not all of them. The table lists 360,000 or so clones, roughly 84% of them singletons, with approximately 3% in the top ten. Sequenced: PBMCs or T cells enriched from blood (not recorded which). The receptors come from a woman aged 30 to 39 who had recovered from COVID-19. CDR3s include the opening cysteine and the closing phenylalanine or tryptophan. The D gene is left open where the match is weak. Rows give clone size only sometimes, using once, few, many, or a class for an expanded clone.

CDR3 DNA,CDR3 protein,V gene,J gene,D gene,clone size
TGTGCCAGCACCCGGGGTAGCAACGAAGAGACCCAGTACTTC,CASTRGSNEETQYF,TRBV5-8,TRBJ2-5,-,-
TGTGCCAGCAGAATGAGCGGGGCCGATACGCAGTATTTT,CASRMSGADTQYF,TRBV6-4,TRBJ2-3,TRBD2,-
TGCGCCAGCAGCTTGGGGACAGGGGATAATTCACCCCTCCACTTT,CASSLGTGDNSPLHF,TRBV5-1,TRBJ1-6,TRBD1,-
TGTGCCTGGAGTAGAACCCGTTTAGCTGATACGCAGTATTTT,CAWSRTRLADTQYF,TRBV30,TRBJ2-3,-,-
TGTGCCAGCTCTACCCGGACAGAAGCTTTCTTT,CASSTRTEAFF,TRBV28,TRBJ1-1,-,-
TGTGCCAGCAGCCCCGACAGGGGGGCAGATACGCAGTATTTT,CASSPDRGADTQYF,TRBV7-2,TRBJ2-3,TRBD1,-
TGCAGCGCTGGGACGGGGACAGGCTCCTACGAGCAGTACTTC,CSAGTGTGSYEQYF,TRBV29-1,TRBJ2-7,TRBD1,-
TGTGCCAGCAGCCCCGGAAGGGGGAGAGGGGGCAATCAGCCCCAGCATTTT,CASSPGRGRGGNQPQHF,TRBV4-2,TRBJ1-5,-,-
TGTGCCATCAGTGATCGGGGGACTGACTCCTACGAGCAGTACTTC,CAISDRGTDSYEQYF,TRBV10-3,TRBJ2-7,-,-
TGTGCCACCAGCAGAGGGTCAGGTGAAGCTTTCTTT,CATSRGSGEAFF,TRBV15,TRBJ1-1,-,-
TGTGCCAGCAGCTTAGAGGGCGATTTCGGCTACACCTTC,CASSLEGDFGYTF,TRBV11-2,TRBJ1-2,-,-
TGTGCCAGCAGCCTCGTCTCCTACGAGCAGTACTTC,CASSLVSYEQYF,TRBV3-1/TRBV3-2,TRBJ2-7,-,few
TGCGCCAGCAGCGCGGGGGCTGGCTACACCTTC,CASSAGAGYTF,TRBV5-1,TRBJ1-2,-,-
TGTGCCAGCAGTCACCGACTAGCGGGAGGGGCTAACACCGGGGAGCTGTTTTTT,CASSHRLAGGANTGELFF,TRBV27,TRBJ2-2,TRBD2,-
TGTGCCAGCAGCACGGGGGGGACTAGCGGGAGGACGTACGAGCAGTACTTC,CASSTGGTSGRTYEQYF,TRBV9,TRBJ2-7,TRBD2,once
TGCAGCGTTCTTCGAGCTTCATATGGCTACACCTTC,CSVLRASYGYTF,TRBV29-1,TRBJ1-2,-,-
TGTGCCAGTAGTCCACAGGGGAGGCACACTGAAGCTTTCTTT,CASSPQGRHTEAFF,TRBV19,TRBJ1-1,TRBD1,-
TGTGCCATCAGGCCCGCAGGGGAAAGGCGCGGCTACACCTTC,CAIRPAGERRGYTF,TRBV10-3,TRBJ1-2,-,-
TGTGCCAGCAGCGCCCAACCGGGACTCGAATACAATGAGCAGTTCTTC,CASSAQPGLEYNEQFF,TRBV11-3,TRBJ2-1,-,-
TGCGCCAGCACCGACAGGGGGCAGACTGAAGCTTTCTTT,CASTDRGQTEAFF,TRBV10-1,TRBJ1-1,TRBD1,-
TGTGCCAGCAGCTTCGGGGTCTACGAGCAGTACTTC,CASSFGVYEQYF,TRBV7-2,TRBJ2-7,-,-
TGTGCCAGCAGCAGTGACAGGACCTACAATGAGCAGTTCTTC,CASSSDRTYNEQFF,TRBV5-4,TRBJ2-1,-,-
TGTGCCAGCAGTTACGACGGACAGCCGTCCTACGAGCAGTACTTC,CASSYDGQPSYEQYF,TRBV6-5,TRBJ2-7,-,-
TGTGCCATCAGTGAAAATGACAGGGCGGCCGAGCAGTACTTC,CAISENDRAAEQYF,TRBV10-3,TRBJ2-7,TRBD1,-